Listed below are T cell receptor beta chains from one sample, sequenced in a study of cytomegalovirus exposure and HLA in healthy donors. This table comes from immunoSEQ multiplex PCR, and its TCRdb copy is limited to in-frame clones, with some not included. The table includes about 200,000 clones, around 77% detected once. The sample taken for sequencing was PBMCs. The receptors shown here come from a woman in her twenties or thirties in good health and CMV-seronegative. CDR3s include the opening cysteine and the closing phenylalanine or tryptophan. The D gene is left open where the match is weak. Size is omitted from some rows. Given values are once, few, many or a class for expanded clones.

D gene	J gene	clone size	V gene	CDR3 protein	CDR3 DNA
-	TRBJ2-7	few	TRBV5-8	CASSLDPGSSYEQYF	TGTGCCAGCAGCTTGGATCCGGGGAGCTCCTACGAGCAGTACTTC
TRBD2	TRBJ2-1	-	TRBV19	CASSPPWPSGGYNEQFF	TGTGCCAGTAGTCCACCCTGGCCTAGCGGGGGGTACAATGAGCAGTTCTTC
-	TRBJ1-5	once	TRBV19	CASRWDKSNPKGNQPQHF	TGTGCCAGTAGGTGGGACAAGTCCAACCCTAAAGGCAATCAGCCCCAGCATTTT
-	TRBJ1-1	-	TRBV7-9	CASTPQGEAFF	TGTGCCAGCACTCCCCAGGGTGAAGCTTTCTTT
TRBD2	TRBJ2-3	-	TRBV27	CASSPEAGWYRDTQYF	TGTGCCAGCAGTCCCGAAGCGGGATGGTATCGAGATACGCAGTATTTT
TRBD1	TRBJ1-4	once	TRBV6-1	CASNFGQGVIEKLFF	TGTGCCAGCAATTTTGGACAGGGGGTTATTGAAAAACTGTTTTTT
TRBD1	TRBJ2-7	-	TRBV5-6	CASSLLEGQGSYEQYF	TGTGCCAGCAGCTTGCTAGAGGGACAGGGATCCTACGAGCAGTACTTC
TRBD2	TRBJ2-1	-	TRBV7-9	CASSLQWSSGGWQFF	TGTGCCAGCAGCTTACAGTGGTCTAGCGGGGGGTGGCAGTTCTTC
TRBD2	TRBJ2-1	once	TRBV4-2	CASSHAGTSGYNEQFF	TGTGCCAGCAGCCATGCCGGGACTAGCGGATACAATGAGCAGTTCTTC
-	TRBJ1-1	-	TRBV27	CASSPGLGQAFF	TGTGCCAGCAGCCCGGGACTGGGACAAGCTTTCTTT
TRBD2	TRBJ2-5	-	TRBV7-9	CASIAGGPPFVETQYF	TGTGCCAGCATTGCGGGAGGACCGCCATTTGTCGAGACCCAGTACTTC
TRBD1	TRBJ1-5	-	TRBV5-1	CASSLGPQGVTQPQHF	TGCGCCAGCAGCTTAGGCCCCCAGGGGGTAACTCAGCCCCAGCATTTT
TRBD1	TRBJ2-5	-	TRBV6-5	CASSYSGGAATQYF	TGTGCCAGCAGTTACTCAGGGGGCGCTGCGACCCAGTACTTC
TRBD2	TRBJ2-1	-	TRBV29-1	CSVDGGTDYNEQFF	TGCAGCGTTGACGGGGGGACGGACTACAATGAGCAGTTCTTC
-	TRBJ1-2	-	TRBV18	CASSPPGGQVDYGYTF	TGTGCCAGCTCACCACCGGGAGGGCAGGTCGACTATGGCTACACCTTC
-	TRBJ1-2	-	TRBV13	CASSLVPVANYGYTF	TGTGCCAGCAGCTTAGTCCCCGTAGCTAACTATGGCTACACCTTC
TRBD1	TRBJ1-6	-	TRBV2	CASSDIGTGAGIYSSPLHF	TGTGCCAGCAGTGATATTGGGACAGGGGCGGGGATATACTCTTCACCCCTCCACTTT
-	TRBJ2-7	-	TRBV30	CAWSNGLNFFSYEQYF	TGTGCCTGGAGTAACGGACTAAATTTTTTCTCCTACGAGCAGTACTTC
TRBD2	TRBJ2-1	-	TRBV5-1	CASSLAGLQNNEQFF	TGCGCCAGCAGCTTGGCGGGACTACAAAACAATGAGCAGTTCTTC
-	TRBJ1-1	-	TRBV6-6	CASSYPGTPNTEAFF	TGTGCCAGCAGTTACCCCGGGACACCGAACACTGAAGCTTTCTTT
-	TRBJ2-1	-	TRBV19	CASSPGRGPYNEQFF	TGTGCCAGTAGCCCGGGGCGGGGGCCCTACAATGAGCAGTTCTTC
-	TRBJ1-5	-	TRBV30	CAWRSRDRGNQPQHF	TGTGCCTGGAGGTCGAGGGATCGGGGCAATCAGCCCCAGCATTTT
-	TRBJ1-2	-	TRBV21-1	CASSNFHREKANYGYTF	TGTGCCAGCAGCAACTTTCACAGGGAGAAAGCTAACTATGGCTACACCTTC
TRBD1	TRBJ2-1	-	TRBV30	CAWRFWTGQRFNEQFF	TGTGCCTGGAGGTTCTGGACAGGCCAACGCTTTAATGAGCAGTTCTTC
TRBD1	TRBJ2-5	-	TRBV10-3	CAIRGTGRGETQYF	TGTGCCATCAGGGGGACAGGGAGAGGAGAGACCCAGTACTTC
-	TRBJ1-2	-	TRBV5-5	CASSFSANYGYTF	TGTGCCAGCAGCTTCTCAGCGAACTATGGCTACACCTTC
TRBD1	TRBJ2-7	-	TRBV10-3	CAISEPTQGAHEQYF	TGTGCCATCAGTGAGCCAACACAGGGGGCCCACGAGCAGTACTTC
-	TRBJ2-7	once	TRBV29-1	CSAVGLGREQYF	TGCAGCGCCGTGGGGCTAGGTCGCGAGCAGTACTTC